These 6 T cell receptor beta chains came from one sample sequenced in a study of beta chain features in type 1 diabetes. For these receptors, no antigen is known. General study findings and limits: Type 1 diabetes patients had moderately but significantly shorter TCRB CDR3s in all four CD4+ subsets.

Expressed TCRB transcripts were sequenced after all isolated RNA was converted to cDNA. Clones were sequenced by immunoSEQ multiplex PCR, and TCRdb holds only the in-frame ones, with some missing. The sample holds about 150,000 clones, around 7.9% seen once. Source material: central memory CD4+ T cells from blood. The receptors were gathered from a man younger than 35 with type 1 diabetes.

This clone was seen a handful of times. CDR3 region: CAWSGRYNSPLHF. In nucleotides, the CDR3 is TGTGCCTGGAGTGGCAGGTATAATTCACCCCTCCACTTT. The chain uses TRBV30 and TRBJ1-6; D unclear. The germline gives CDR1 GTSNPN, CDR2 SVGIG (reference sequence). Trimming shortened V by 1 base and J by 4 bases, and 5 bases separated the two germline ends. The CDR3 extends over 13 amino acids.

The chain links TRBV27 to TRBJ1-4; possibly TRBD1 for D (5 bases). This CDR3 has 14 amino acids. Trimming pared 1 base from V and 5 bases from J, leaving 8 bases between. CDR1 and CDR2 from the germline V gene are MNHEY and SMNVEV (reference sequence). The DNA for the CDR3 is TGTGCCAGCAGTTTATGGGGCGCGAATGAAAAACTGTTTTTT. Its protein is CASSLWGANEKLFF.

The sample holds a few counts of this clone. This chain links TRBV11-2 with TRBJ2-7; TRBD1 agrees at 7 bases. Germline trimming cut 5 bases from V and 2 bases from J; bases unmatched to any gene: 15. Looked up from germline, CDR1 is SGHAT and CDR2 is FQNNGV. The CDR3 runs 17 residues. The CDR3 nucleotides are TGTGCCAGCAGCGAACAGTACGGGACAGCGAATACCTACGAGCAGTACTTC. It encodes CASSEQYGTANTYEQYF. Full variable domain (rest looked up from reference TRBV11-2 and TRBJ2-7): EAGVAQSPRYKIIEKRQSVAFWCNPISGHATLYWYQQILGQGPKLLIQFQNNGVVDDSQLPKDRFSAERLKGVDSTLKIQPAKLEDSAVYLCASSEQYGTANTYEQYFGPGTRLTVT.

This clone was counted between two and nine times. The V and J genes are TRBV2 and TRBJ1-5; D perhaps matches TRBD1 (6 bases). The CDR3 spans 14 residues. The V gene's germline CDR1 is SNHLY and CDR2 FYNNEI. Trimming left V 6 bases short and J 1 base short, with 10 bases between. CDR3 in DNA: TGTGCCAGCAGCCCGGACAGCAGCAATCAGCCCCAGCATTTT. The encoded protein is CASSPDSSNQPQHF.

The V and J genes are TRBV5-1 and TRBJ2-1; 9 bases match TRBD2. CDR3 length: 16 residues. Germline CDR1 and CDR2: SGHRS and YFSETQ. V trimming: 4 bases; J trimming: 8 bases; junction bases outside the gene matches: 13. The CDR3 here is CASSLRGAGGLDEQFF. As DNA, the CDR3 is TGCGCCAGCAGCCTTAGAGGAGCGGGGGGTCTGGATGAGCAGTTCTTC. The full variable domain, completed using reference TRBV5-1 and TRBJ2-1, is KAGVTQTPRYLIKTRGQQVTLSCSPISGHRSVSWYQQTPGQGLQFLFEYFSETQRNKGNFPGRFSGRQFSNSRSEMNVSTLELGDSALYLCASSLRGAGGLDEQFFGPGTRLTVL.

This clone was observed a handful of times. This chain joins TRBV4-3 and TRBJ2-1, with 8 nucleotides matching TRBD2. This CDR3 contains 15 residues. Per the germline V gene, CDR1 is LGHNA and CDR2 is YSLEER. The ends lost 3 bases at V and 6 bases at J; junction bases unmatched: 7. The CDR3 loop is CASSHSGGEGNEQFF. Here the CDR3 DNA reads TGCGCCAGCAGCCACTCCGGGGGGGAGGGCAATGAGCAGTTCTTC.